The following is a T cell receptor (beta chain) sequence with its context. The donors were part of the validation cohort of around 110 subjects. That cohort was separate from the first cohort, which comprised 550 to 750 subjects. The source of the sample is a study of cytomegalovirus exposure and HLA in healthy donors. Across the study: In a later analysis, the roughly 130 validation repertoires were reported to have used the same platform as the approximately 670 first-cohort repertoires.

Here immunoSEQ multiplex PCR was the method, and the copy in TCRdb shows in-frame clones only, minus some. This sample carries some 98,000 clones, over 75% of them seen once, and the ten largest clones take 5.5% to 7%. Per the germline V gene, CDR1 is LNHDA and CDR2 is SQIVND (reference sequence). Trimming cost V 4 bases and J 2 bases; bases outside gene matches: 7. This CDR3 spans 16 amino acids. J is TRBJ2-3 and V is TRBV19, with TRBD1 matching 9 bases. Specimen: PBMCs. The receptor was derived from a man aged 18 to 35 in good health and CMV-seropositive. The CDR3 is CASSNTGGANTDTQYF. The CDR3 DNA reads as TGTGCCAGTAGTAACACAGGGGGCGCAAACACAGATACGCAGTATTTT.